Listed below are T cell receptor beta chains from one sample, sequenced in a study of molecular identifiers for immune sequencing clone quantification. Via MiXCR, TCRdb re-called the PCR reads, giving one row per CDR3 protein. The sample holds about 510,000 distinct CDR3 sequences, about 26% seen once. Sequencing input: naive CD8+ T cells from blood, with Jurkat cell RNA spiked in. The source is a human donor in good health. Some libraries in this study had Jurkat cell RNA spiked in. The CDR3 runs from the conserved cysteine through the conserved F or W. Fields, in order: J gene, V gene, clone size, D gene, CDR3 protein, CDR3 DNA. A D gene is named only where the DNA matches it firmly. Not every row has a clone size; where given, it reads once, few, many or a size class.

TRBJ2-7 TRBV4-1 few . CASSASTFSSYEQYF TGCGCCAGCAGCGCGTCGACATTTTCATCCTACGAGCAGTACTTC
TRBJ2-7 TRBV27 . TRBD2 CASRPTSGASYEQYF TGTGCCAGCAGACCTACTAGCGGGGCCTCCTACGAGCAGTACTTC
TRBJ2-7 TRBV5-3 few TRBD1 CASSARQGSYEQYF TGTGCCAGCAGCGCCAGACAGGGCTCCTACGAGCAGTACTTC
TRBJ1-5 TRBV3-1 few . CASSLGRVSNQPQHF TGTGCCAGCAGCCTCGGCAGGGTGTCCAATCAGCCCCAGCATTTT
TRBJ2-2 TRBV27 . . CAGSGLGQTGELFF TGTGCCGGCAGCGGGTTAGGACAGACCGGGGAGCTGTTTTTT
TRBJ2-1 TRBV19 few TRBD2 CASSPPGLADPYNEQFF TGTGCCAGTAGTCCACCGGGACTAGCGGATCCCTACAACGAGCAGTTCTTC
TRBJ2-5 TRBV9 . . CASSGNREPQYF TGTGCCAGCAGCGGTAACCGGGAGCCCCAGTACTTC
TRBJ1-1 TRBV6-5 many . CASNWLGLNTEAFF TGTGCCAGCAATTGGTTGGGACTGAACACTGAAGCTTTCTTT
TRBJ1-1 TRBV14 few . CASSQIINTEAFF TGTGCCAGCAGCCAGATAATAAACACTGAAGCTTTCTTT
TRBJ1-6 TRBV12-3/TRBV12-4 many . CASSSQNSPLHF TGTGCCAGCAGTTCCCAAAATTCACCCCTCCACTTT
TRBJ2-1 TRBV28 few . CAIEKRTVYAMQFF TGTGCCATCGAAAAAAGGACAGTCTATGCAATGCAGTTCTTC
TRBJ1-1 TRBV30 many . CACTSTEAFF TGTGCCTGCACTAGCACTGAAGCTTTCTTT
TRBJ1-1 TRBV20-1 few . CSARPLGLEAFF TGCAGTGCTAGGCCCCTTGGTCTCGAAGCTTTCTTT
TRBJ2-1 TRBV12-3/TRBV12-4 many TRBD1 CASSYRGLEQFF TGTGCCAGCAGTTACAGGGGGCTTGAGCAGTTCTTC
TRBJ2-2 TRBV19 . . CASSIGGTGELFF TGTGCCAGTAGTATTGGGGGCACCGGGGAGCTGTTTTTT
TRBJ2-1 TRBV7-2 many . CASSSMVGIEQFF TGTGCCAGCAGCTCAATGGTCGGGATTGAGCAGTTCTTC
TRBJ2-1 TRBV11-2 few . CASSSPGARLYEQFF TGTGCCAGCAGCTCCCCGGGGGCCCGTTTGTATGAGCAGTTCTTC
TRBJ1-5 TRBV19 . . CASSISAALNQPQHF TGTGCCAGTAGTATTTCGGCTGCCCTCAATCAGCCCCAGCATTTT
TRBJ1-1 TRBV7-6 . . CASSSSGIIPFF TGTGCCAGCAGCTCCTCAGGAATAATACCTTTCTTT
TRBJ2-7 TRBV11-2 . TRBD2 CASSQRTSGYYEQYF TGTGCCAGCAGCCAAAGGACTAGCGGGTACTACGAGCAGTACTTC
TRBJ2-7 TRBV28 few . CASSPPWGDPAYEQYF TGTGCCAGCAGTCCCCCCTGGGGGGACCCAGCCTACGAGCAGTACTTC
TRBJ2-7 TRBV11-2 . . CAGSHAEEQYF TGTGCCGGCAGCCACGCGGAGGAGCAGTACTTC
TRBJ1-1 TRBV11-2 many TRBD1 CASSLAGTGGTEAFF TGTGCCAGCAGCTTAGCTGGGACAGGGGGGACTGAAGCTTTCTTT
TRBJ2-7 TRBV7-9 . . CASSQSTGTYEQYF TGCGCCAGCAGCCAATCGACAGGAACCTACGAGCAGTACTTC
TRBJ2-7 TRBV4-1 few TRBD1 CASSQVNRGYEQYF TGCGCCAGCAGCCAAGTGAACAGGGGCTACGAGCAGTACTTC
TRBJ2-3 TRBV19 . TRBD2 CASGGGVRSTDTQYF TGTGCCAGCGGGGGAGGGGTTCGGTCCACAGATACGCAGTATTTT
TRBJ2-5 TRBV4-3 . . CASSQALGGGLETQYF TGCGCCAGCAGCCAAGCTTTAGGGGGGGGCCTAGAGACCCAGTACTTC
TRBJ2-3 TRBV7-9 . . CASSLAMVLDSSDTQYF TGTGCCAGCAGCTTAGCGATGGTCCTGGACAGCTCCGATACGCAGTATTTT
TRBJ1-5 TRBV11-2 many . CASSLCQPQHF TGTGCCAGCAGCTTGTGTCAGCCCCAGCATTTT
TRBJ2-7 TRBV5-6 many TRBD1 CASSAVQGAVYEQYF TGTGCCAGCAGCGCCGTACAGGGGGCAGTTTACGAGCAGTACTTC
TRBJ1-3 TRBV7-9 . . CASSLRTNIASGNTIYF TGTGCCAGCAGCTTAAGGACGAACATCGCCTCTGGAAACACCATATATTTT
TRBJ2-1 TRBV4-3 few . CASSQRNEASYNEQFF TGCGCCAGCAGCCAACGAAATGAGGCCTCCTACAATGAGCAGTTCTTC
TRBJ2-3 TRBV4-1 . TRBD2 CASRGLAGDTDTQYF TGCGCCAGCAGGGGACTAGCGGGGGACACAGATACGCAGTATTTT
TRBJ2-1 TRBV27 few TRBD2 CASSLLVASGGENEQFF TGTGCCAGCAGTTTACTCGTGGCTAGCGGGGGGGAAAATGAGCAGTTCTTC
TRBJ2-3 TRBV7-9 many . CASSFLSGTDTQYF TGTGCCAGCAGCTTCCTGAGTGGTACAGATACGCAGTATTTT
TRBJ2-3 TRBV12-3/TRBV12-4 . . CASSFWVGGRSSVGDTQYF TGTGCCAGCAGTTTCTGGGTTGGGGGGAGGTCTAGCGTAGGGGATACGCAGTATTTT
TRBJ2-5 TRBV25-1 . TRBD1 CASWGQGALGPSPTQYF TGTGCCAGCTGGGGACAGGGGGCTTTAGGGCCTTCTCCGACCCAGTACTTC
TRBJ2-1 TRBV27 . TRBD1 CASPGTVISNEQFF TGTGCCAGTCCCGGGACAGTAATCTCCAATGAGCAGTTCTTC
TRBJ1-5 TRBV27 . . CANVPASEHF TGTGCCAACGTTCCTGCATCTGAGCATTTT
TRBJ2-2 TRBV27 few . CASRRGGRAGELFF TGTGCCAGCCGACGAGGGGGAAGGGCCGGGGAGCTGTTTTTT
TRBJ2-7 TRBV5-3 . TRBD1 CASSLEGQGEEEQYF TGTGCCAGCAGCTTGGAAGGACAGGGAGAGGAAGAGCAGTACTTC
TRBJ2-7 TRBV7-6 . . CASSSMGYEQYF TGTGCCAGCAGCTCTATGGGCTACGAGCAGTACTTC
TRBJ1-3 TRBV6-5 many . CASSYSPGNTIYF TGTGCCAGCAGTTACTCTCCTGGAAACACCATATATTTT
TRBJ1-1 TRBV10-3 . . CAISEPDSTNTEAFF TGTGCCATCAGTGAACCGGACAGTACGAACACTGAAGCTTTCTTT
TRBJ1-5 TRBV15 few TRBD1 CATSGTGGSNQPQHF TGTGCCACCAGCGGGACAGGGGGATCCAATCAGCCCCAGCATTTT
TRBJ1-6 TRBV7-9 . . CASSPPRAGSDSPLHF TGTGCCAGCAGCCCACCGAGGGCGGGATCGGATTCACCCCTCCACTTT